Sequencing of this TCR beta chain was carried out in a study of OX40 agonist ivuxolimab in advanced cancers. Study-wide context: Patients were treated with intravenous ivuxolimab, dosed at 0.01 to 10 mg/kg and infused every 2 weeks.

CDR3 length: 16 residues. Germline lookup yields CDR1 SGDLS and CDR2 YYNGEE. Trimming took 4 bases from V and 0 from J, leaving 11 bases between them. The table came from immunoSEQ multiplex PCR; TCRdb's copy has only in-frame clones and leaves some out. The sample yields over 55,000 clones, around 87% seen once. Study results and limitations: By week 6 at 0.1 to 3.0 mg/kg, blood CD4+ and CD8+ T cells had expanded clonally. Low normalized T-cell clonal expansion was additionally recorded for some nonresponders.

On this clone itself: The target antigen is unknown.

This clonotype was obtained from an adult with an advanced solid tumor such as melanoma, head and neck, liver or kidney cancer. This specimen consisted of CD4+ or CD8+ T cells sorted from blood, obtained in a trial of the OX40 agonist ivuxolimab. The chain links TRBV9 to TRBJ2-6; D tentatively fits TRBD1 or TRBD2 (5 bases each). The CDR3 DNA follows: TGTGCCAGCAGCACGGGGCACTTCTCTGGGGCCAACGTCCTGACTTTC. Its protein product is CASSTGHFSGANVLTF.